These 23 T cell receptor beta chains came from one sample sequenced in a study of T cells in Graves' hyperthyroidism and ophthalmopathy. Amplified regions were TCR beta CDR3 sequences from RNA transcripts. HTBI primers were the set used in a first-round RT-PCR of the TCR CDR3. TCRdb processed the multiplex PCR reads anew with MiXCR; each CDR3 protein has one entry. This sample has fewer than 110,000 distinct CDR3 sequences, with less than 55% found just once. The material sequenced was blood. The origin of the receptors is a man in his forties or fifties with Graves' hyperthyroidism.

This clonotype appeared many times. The J gene is TRBJ2-3, the V gene TRBV20-1, with TRBD2 matching over 10 bases. V trimming: 0 bases; J trimming: 0 bases; junction bases outside the gene matches: 0. This CDR3 is 15 amino acids long. CDR1 is DFQATT, CDR2 SNEGSKA, per germline (reference sequence). The CDR3 DNA follows: TGCAGTGCTAGAGATAGCGGGAGGAGCACAGATACGCAGTATTTT. This codes for CSARDSGRSTDTQYF.

This clonotype occurred many times. The rearrangement joins TRBV5-4 to TRBJ1-2, with D perhaps matching TRBD1 (5 bases). Germline CDR1 SGHNT, CDR2 YYREEE (reference sequence). This CDR3 is built from 14 residues. Trimming left V 0 bases short and J 3 bases short, with 9 bases between. In nucleotides, the CDR3 is TGTGCCAGCAGCTTGGGGGGGGAAGACTATGGCTACACCTTC. This codes for CASSLGGEDYGYTF.

The chain joins TRBV7-3 to TRBJ2-3; 9 positions match TRBD1. CDR1 is SGHTA and CDR2 is FQGTGA in the germline V gene. The junction had 11 bases not matched to a gene; V was cut back by 2 bases and J by 11 bases. CDR3 size: 15 residues. As DNA, the CDR3 is TGTGCCAGCAGCTTAGAGGGACAGGGTAGTAGTGAGCAGTATTTT. Its translation: CASSLEGQGSSEQYF.

A few counts support this clonotype. This may be a read error: a much more frequent sequence differs by one nucleotide. The CDR3, as DNA: TGTGCCAGCGGTAGCGACTATGGCTACACCTTC. This encodes CASGSDYGYTF. J is TRBJ1-2 and V is TRBV6-5; D ambiguous. The CDR3 extends over 11 amino acids. V lost 8 bases and J lost 3, with 7 bases in between. CDR1 is MNHEY and CDR2 is SVGAGI in the germline V gene.

The sample holds many counts of this clonotype. CDR3 sequence: CASSLSAGGRADTQYF. The CDR3 nucleotides read TGTGCCAGCAGCTTATCCGCGGGAGGGCGGGCAGATACGCAGTATTTT. The rearrangement joins TRBV7-2 to TRBJ2-3, with TRBD2 matching over 9 bases. This CDR3 is built from 16 residues. Trimming removed 2 bases from V and 4 bases from J; junction bases left unmatched: 7. Germline values: CDR1 SGHTA, CDR2 FQGNSA.

This clonotype came up many times. The chain uses TRBV7-9 and TRBJ1-5; D uncertain. The CDR3 runs 15 residues. Germline V gene data show CDR1 as SEHNR and CDR2 as FQNEAQ (reference sequence). The ends were cut back, 1 base at V and 3 bases at J, with 10 bases in the middle. The CDR3 region has the DNA TGTGCCAGCAGCTTAGGCCAACACGACAATCAGCCCCAGCATTTT. Translated, it gives CASSLGQHDNQPQHF. The full variable domain, with the rest looked up from reference TRBV7-9 and TRBJ1-5, is DTGVSQNPRHKITKRGQNVTFRCDPISEHNRLYWYRQTLGQGPEFLTYFQNEAQLEKSRLLSDRFSAERPKGSFSTLEIQRTEQGDSAMYLCASSLGQHDNQPQHFGDGTRLSIL.

This clonotype was seen repeatedly, ten times or more. With a much larger clone just one base away, this may be a read error. The chain uses TRBV15 and TRBJ2-3; TRBD1 matches 10 bases. With 4 bases clipped from V and 0 bases from J, the junction kept 13 bases outside the gene matches. The CDR3 has 19 amino acids. The V gene's germline CDR1 is LNHNV and CDR2 YYDKDF (reference sequence). This chain's CDR3 is CATSKTAGQGTRSTDTQYF. In nucleotides, the CDR3 is TGTGCCACCAGCAAGACAGCGGGACAGGGGACTCGTAGCACAGATACGCAGTATTTT.

The V and J genes are TRBV7-9 and TRBJ2-7; D remains ambiguous. V was pared by 4 bases and J by 1 base, with 11 bases between. This CDR3 spans 14 amino acids. Germline CDR1 is SEHNR and CDR2 is FQNEAQ (reference sequence). The CDR3 nucleotides read TGTGCCAGCAGCTACCGACACTATTCCTACGAGCAGTACGTC. Translated: CASSYRHYSYEQYV.

The V call is TRBV5-1, the J call TRBJ2-2; D remains ambiguous. The CDR3 extends over 13 amino acids. Germline V gene data show CDR1 as SGHRS and CDR2 as YFSETQ. V was trimmed by 4 bases and J by 7 bases, leaving 11 bases between them. The DNA for the CDR3 is TGCGCCAGCAGCGAAACAGTGGGCGGGGAGCTGTTTTTT. Translation: CASSETVGGELFF.

The rearrangement joins TRBV2 to TRBJ2-7; 8 nucleotides agree with TRBD1. This CDR3 is 13 amino acids long. The germline CDR1 and CDR2 sequences are SNHLY and FYNNEI. J was trimmed by 6 bases and V by 8 bases; bases with no gene match: 9. CDR3 sequence (DNA): TGTGCCAGCGAGGGTACAGGGGGGTTCGAGCAGTACGTC. It translates to CASEGTGGFEQYV.

J is TRBJ2-3 and V is TRBV10-3; D gene unclear. The V gene's germline CDR1 is ENHRY and CDR2 SYGVKD. The CDR3 extends over 14 amino acids. V was shortened by 2 bases and J by 0 bases, with 6 bases between the two germline ends. The CDR3 protein is CAISEVGSTDTQYF. The CDR3 region has the DNA TGTGCCATCAGTGAGGTGGGGAGCACAGATACGCAGTATTTT.

This chain uses TRBV15 with TRBJ2-6; D is unresolved. Trimming took 6 bases from V and 4 from J, leaving 4 bases between them. From germline, CDR1 is LNHNV and CDR2 YYDKDF (reference sequence). CDR3 length equals 12 residues. CDR3 DNA: TGTGCCACCAGTTCAGGGGCCAACGTCCTGACTTTC. It specifies CATSSGANVLTF.

Of note for this clonotype: This CDR3 fails to terminate in the conserved phenylalanine or tryptophan, so it likely reflects a read error. The DNA is left out, because the CDR3 cannot be placed on it with certainty; the CDR3 is given as TCRdb lists it. The rearrangement uses TRBV7-3 and TRBJ1-1; the table's D call, TRBD1, has no DNA check behind it. From germline, CDR1 is SGHTA and CDR2 FQGTGA. Both ends counted, the CDR3 spans 9 residues. This chain's CDR3 is CASSPQPRG.

In its sample, this clonotype was seen many times. The CDR3 DNA follows: TGCAGTGCTAGAGTAGGGGACAGGGGGCGTAATTCACCCCTCCACTTT. This translates into CSARVGDRGRNSPLHF. The V gene is TRBV20-1, the J gene TRBJ1-6, with 12 bases identical to TRBD1. Germline lookup yields CDR1 DFQATT and CDR2 SNEGSKA (reference sequence). The CDR3 extends over 16 amino acids. The V gene end was trimmed by 1 base and the J gene end by 6 bases; junction bases not matched to a gene: 4.

This clonotype was counted ten times or more. This sequence joins TRBV24-1 and TRBJ2-5; D is undetermined. Germline loops: CDR1 KGHDR, CDR2 SFDVKD. The V end was cut by 4 bases, the J end by 3 bases, with 11 bases between. There are 14 residues in the CDR3. The CDR3 region is CATSDPGRKETQYF. The DNA of the CDR3 is TGTGCCACCAGTGACCCCGGACGGAAAGAGACCCAGTACTTC.

The sample holds many counts of this clonotype. The CDR3 DNA reads as TGTGCCAGCAGCTTAAGGGTGGCGGGGGGAGTATTCTCCTACGAGCAGTACTTC. Translation gives CASSLRVAGGVFSYEQYF. This chain links TRBV7-2 with TRBJ2-7, with TRBD2 identical over 8 bases. This CDR3 is built from 18 residues. V was pared by 2 bases and J by 0 bases, with 12 bases of the junction left unmatched. Per germline, CDR1 SGHTA and CDR2 FQGNSA.

The table lists this clonotype with many counts. This chain uses TRBV19 with TRBJ1-5; no clear D gene. V shed 2 bases and J shed 2 bases, with 7 bases lying between them. There are 14 residues in the CDR3. Germline CDR1 reads LNHDA; CDR2 reads SQIVND (reference sequence). CDR3 residues: CASSILTGNQPQHF. The CDR3 bases are TGTGCCAGTAGTATACTGACGGGCAATCAGCCCCAGCATTTT.

This clonotype was observed many times. The rearrangement uses TRBV4-1 and TRBJ2-3; D gene uncertain. Germline V gene data show CDR1 as MGHRA and CDR2 as YSYEKL. This CDR3 is built from 14 residues. Trimming stripped 6 bases from V and 2 bases from J, with 12 bases between. The CDR3 DNA reads TGCGCCAGCAGACGCCTGGGGTCCACAGATACGCAGTATTTT. Protein sequence: CASRRLGSTDTQYF.

This clonotype was seen only a few times. The chain employs TRBV6-5 and TRBJ2-1; D might be TRBD1 (6 bases). The V end lost 4 bases, the J end lost 3 bases, and 19 bases lay between the germline ends. Germline V CDR1 and CDR2: MNHEY, SVGAGI. The CDR3 runs to 17 residues. The CDR3 region has the DNA TGTGCCAGCAGTTCAGACCAACCCCAGGGGTTCTACAATGAGCAGTTCTTC. Its protein product is CASSSDQPQGFYNEQFF.

The J gene is TRBJ2-3, the V gene TRBV2; the match to TRBD2 covers 12 bases. V lost 6 bases, J lost 6 bases, and 13 bases stayed unmatched. The CDR3 has 17 amino acids. The germline gives CDR1 SNHLY, CDR2 FYNNEI. CDR3: CASRGSGTSGPGDTQYF. CDR3 in DNA: TGTGCCAGCAGGGGATCTGGGACTAGCGGGCCCGGGGATACGCAGTATTTT.

About this clonotype: No conserved phenylalanine or tryptophan ends this CDR3, so it is likely a read error. The rearrangement uses TRBV6-2 or TRBV6-3 and TRBJ1-1, with TRBD1 as a possible D gene (5 bases). CDR3 size: 15 residues. Germline CDR1 and CDR2: MNHEY and SVGEGT. Between the trimmed V and J ends, which lost 5 bases and 4 bases, there was a span of 17 bases. This chain's CDR3 is CASSLGVRVSTEAFL. CDR3 in DNA: TGTGCCAGCAGTCTAGGGGTAAGAGTAAGCACTGAAGCTTTCTTG.

Note on this clonotype: A clone one base away is much larger, so this may be a read error. This chain links TRBV6-5 with TRBJ2-1; tentative D call: TRBD2 (6 bases). The CDR3 covers 18 residues. Germline CDR1 reads MNHEY; CDR2 reads SVGAGI. Between the trimmed V and J ends, which lost 0 bases and 10 bases, there was a span of 25 bases. The CDR3 loop reads CASSYSPSALTIGEEQFF. In DNA form, the CDR3 reads TGTGCCAGCAGTTACTCCCCTAGCGCCCTCACGATTGGGGAAGAGCAGTTCTTC.

J is TRBJ1-4 and V is TRBV7-2; 8 bases align to TRBD1. This CDR3 contains 17 residues. Germline V gives CDR1 SGHTA, CDR2 FQGNSA. Unmatched junction bases numbered 11, after V lost 8 bases and J lost 0 bases. CDR3 DNA: TGTGCCAGCTCATTATCCGGGACAGGATCAACTAATGAAAAACTGTTTTTT. It yields the protein CASSLSGTGSTNEKLFF. The full variable domain, its missing parts supplied by reference TRBV7-2 and TRBJ1-4, is GAGVSQSPSNKVTEKGKDVELRCDPISGHTALYWYRQSLGQGLEFLIYFQGNSAPDKSGLPSDRFSAERTGGSVSTLTIQRTQQEDSAVYLCASSLSGTGSTNEKLFFGSGTQLSVL.